This is a list of T cell receptor beta chains from one sample in a study of cytomegalovirus exposure and HLA in healthy donors. TCRdb keeps only in-frame clones here, not all; method: immunoSEQ multiplex PCR. The sample contains under 200,000 clones, over 70% of which appear only once. Sequenced material: PBMCs. The receptors here all came from a woman aged 30 to 39 in good health and CMV-seronegative. Each CDR3 is given with its conserved first and last residue. The order of the fields is V gene, J gene, D gene, CDR3 protein, CDR3 DNA. D genes are given only for firm matches.

TRBV28	TRBJ1-5	.	CASSLAGDLSNQPQHF	TGTGCCAGCAGTTTGGCGGGGGACCTTAGCAATCAGCCCCAGCATTTT
TRBV28	TRBJ1-4	.	CASSFTAANEKLFF	TGTGCCAGCAGTTTCACAGCGGCTAATGAAAAACTGTTTTTT
TRBV11-2	TRBJ2-7	.	CASSATGYEQYF	TGTGCCAGCAGCGCGACAGGCTACGAGCAGTACTTC
TRBV5-1	TRBJ1-1	.	CASSRASGRAVTEAFF	TGCGCCAGCAGCAGGGCATCGGGCAGGGCTGTCACTGAAGCTTTCTTT
TRBV5-1	TRBJ2-7	TRBD1	CASSGGDRGPSQPPGAYEQYF	TGCGCCAGCAGCGGGGGGGACAGGGGGCCCTCCCAACCCCCTGGCGCCTACGAGCAGTACTTC
TRBV10-3	TRBJ1-1	.	CAISDQGRNTEAFF	TGTGCCATCAGTGACCAGGGGCGAAACACTGAAGCTTTCTTT
TRBV5-1	TRBJ1-1	.	CASSFPDRLNTEAFF	TGCGCCAGCAGCTTTCCCGACAGGTTGAACACTGAAGCTTTCTTT
TRBV28	TRBJ2-5	TRBD1	CASSSPGQGAQETQYF	TGTGCCAGCAGTTCCCCGGGACAGGGGGCCCAAGAGACCCAGTACTTC
TRBV27	TRBJ2-1	TRBD2	CASSLGTSGGNEQFF	TGTGCCAGCAGTTTAGGGACTAGCGGGGGCAATGAGCAGTTCTTC
TRBV5-1	TRBJ1-3	TRBD1	CASSSTGGGNTIYF	TGCGCCAGCAGCTCTACAGGGGGTGGAAACACCATATATTTT
TRBV11-3	TRBJ1-1	.	CASSLRGTGTAFF	TGTGCCAGCAGCTTAAGAGGTACAGGGACGGCTTTCTTT